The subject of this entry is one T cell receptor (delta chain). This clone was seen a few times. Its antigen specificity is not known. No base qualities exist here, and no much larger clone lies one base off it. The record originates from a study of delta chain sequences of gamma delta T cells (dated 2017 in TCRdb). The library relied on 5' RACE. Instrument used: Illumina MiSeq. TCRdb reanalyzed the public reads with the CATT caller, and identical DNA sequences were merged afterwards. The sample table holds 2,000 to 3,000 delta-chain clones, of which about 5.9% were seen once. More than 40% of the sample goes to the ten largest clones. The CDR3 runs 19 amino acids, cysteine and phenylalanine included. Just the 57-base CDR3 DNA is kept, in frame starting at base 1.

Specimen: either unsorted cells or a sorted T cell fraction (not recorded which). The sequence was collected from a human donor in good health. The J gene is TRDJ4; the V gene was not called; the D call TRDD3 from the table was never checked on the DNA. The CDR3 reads CSALLGGIRYVSCARPLIF. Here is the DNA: TGCTCTGCACTCTTGGGGGGGATTAGGTATGTCAGCTGTGCCAGACCCCTGATCTTT.